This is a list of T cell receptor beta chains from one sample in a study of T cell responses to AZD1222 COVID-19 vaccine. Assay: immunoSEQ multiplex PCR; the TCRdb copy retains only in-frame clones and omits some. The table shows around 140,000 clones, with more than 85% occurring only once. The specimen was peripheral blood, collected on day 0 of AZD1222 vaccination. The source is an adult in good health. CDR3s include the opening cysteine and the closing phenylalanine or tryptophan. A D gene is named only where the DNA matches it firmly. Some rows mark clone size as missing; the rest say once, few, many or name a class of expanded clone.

DNA: TGCGCCAGCAGCCAAGGGACAGGTCCAATAAGGACAGATACGCAGTATTTT
CDR3: CASSQGTGPIRTDTQYF
D: TRBD1
size: .
V: TRBV4-3
J: TRBJ2-3

DNA: TGTGCCAGCAGTAAGACAGGGGGGATTTCGTACGAGCAGTACTTC
CDR3: CASSKTGGISYEQYF
D: TRBD1
size: .
V: TRBV2
J: TRBJ2-7

DNA: TGTGCCAGCAGCCGGGACACCTACGAGCAGTACTTC
CDR3: CASSRDTYEQYF
D: .
size: few
V: TRBV28
J: TRBJ2-7

DNA: TGCGCCAGCAGCTGGGGGACAGGAGGGGACGAGCAGTACTTC
CDR3: CASSWGTGGDEQYF
D: TRBD1
size: .
V: TRBV5-1
J: TRBJ2-7

DNA: TGTGCCAGCAGCCCAATAGGGGGGGGCTACGAGCAGTACTTC
CDR3: CASSPIGGGYEQYF
D: .
size: .
V: TRBV7-6
J: TRBJ2-7

DNA: TGTGCCAGCAGCCAAGGGACAGGGGAGTATTCACCCCTCCACTTT
CDR3: CASSQGTGEYSPLHF
D: TRBD1
size: .
V: TRBV3-1/TRBV3-2
J: TRBJ1-6

DNA: TGTGCCAGCAGCCCCCCTTGGGGAATGAATGAGCAGTTCTTC
CDR3: CASSPPWGMNEQFF
D: .
size: once
V: TRBV9
J: TRBJ2-1

DNA: TGTGCCAGCAGCCAAGTCGCGGACAGGGGACAAGAGACCCAGTACTTC
CDR3: CASSQVADRGQETQYF
D: TRBD1
size: .
V: TRBV3-1/TRBV3-2
J: TRBJ2-5

DNA: TGTGCCAGCAGCTTAGTCCCAGCGGGACCGCAGTATGAGCAGTTCTTC
CDR3: CASSLVPAGPQYEQFF
D: TRBD2
size: .
V: TRBV7-2
J: TRBJ2-1

DNA: TGCAGCGTTGAAGAGGGTGAAACTAGCACAGATACGCAGTATTTT
CDR3: CSVEEGETSTDTQYF
D: .
size: once
V: TRBV29-1
J: TRBJ2-3

DNA: TGTGCCAGCAGCCAAAGCCCCCTACGGGAGCAGTTCTTC
CDR3: CASSQSPLREQFF
D: .
size: .
V: TRBV4-2
J: TRBJ2-1

DNA: TGTGCCAGCAGCTTAGATCTGGCAGATACGCAGTATTTT
CDR3: CASSLDLADTQYF
D: .
size: .
V: TRBV11-2
J: TRBJ2-3

DNA: TGTGCCATCAGTGAGGGGTCGGGTCGTGAAAAACTGTTTTTT
CDR3: CAISEGSGREKLFF
D: .
size: .
V: TRBV10-3
J: TRBJ1-4

DNA: TGCGCCAGCAGCTTGGGGGGACTCCTGCGAAAGCACACTGAAGCTTTCTTT
CDR3: CASSLGGLLRKHTEAFF
D: .
size: .
V: TRBV5-1
J: TRBJ1-1

DNA: TGTGCCAGCAGCTTGTTAGTGAGCCGGTCTTGGGAAACTGAAGCTTTCTTT
CDR3: CASSLLVSRSWETEAFF
D: .
size: .
V: TRBV5-6
J: TRBJ1-1

DNA: TGCGCCAGCAGCTTCAACGACGGCCATTATGGCTACACCTTC
CDR3: CASSFNDGHYGYTF
D: .
size: .
V: TRBV5-1
J: TRBJ1-2

DNA: TGTGCCAGCAGTCTAGACAGGGACACTGAAGCTTTCTTT
CDR3: CASSLDRDTEAFF
D: TRBD1
size: .
V: TRBV12-3/TRBV12-4
J: TRBJ1-1

DNA: TGTGCCAGTAGTATTAAGGTTAGCCAGCCCCAGCATTTT
CDR3: CASSIKVSQPQHF
D: .
size: few
V: TRBV19
J: TRBJ1-5

DNA: TGTGCCAGCAGCTTGCGGGCCACCGGGGAGCTGTTTTTT
CDR3: CASSLRATGELFF
D: .
size: .
V: TRBV7-3
J: TRBJ2-2

DNA: TGCGCCACCTCGACAGGGGTGGCTAATGGCTACACCTTC
CDR3: CATSTGVANGYTF
D: TRBD1
size: .
V: TRBV5-1
J: TRBJ1-2

DNA: TGTGCCAGCAGCGTAGAAGGGGGACTAGCGGAATTCCAAGAGACCCAGTACTTC
CDR3: CASSVEGGLAEFQETQYF
D: TRBD2
size: .
V: TRBV9
J: TRBJ2-5

DNA: TGTGCCAGCAGCCAAAGGGACAGATTCATGAACACTGAAGCTTTCTTT
CDR3: CASSQRDRFMNTEAFF
D: TRBD1
size: .
V: TRBV3-1/TRBV3-2
J: TRBJ1-1

DNA: TGTGCCAGCAGCCCGGGACTAGCTAGCACAGATACGCAGTATTTT
CDR3: CASSPGLASTDTQYF
D: TRBD2
size: .
V: TRBV3-1/TRBV3-2
J: TRBJ2-3

DNA: TGTGCCAGCAGCTTAGACGAGGAAAAACTGTTTTTT
CDR3: CASSLDEEKLFF
D: .
size: .
V: TRBV7-8
J: TRBJ1-4

DNA: TGTGCCAGCAGCCAAGACTGGACGGGAGGGCGAAACAATGAGCAGTTCTTC
CDR3: CASSQDWTGGRNNEQFF
D: TRBD2
size: few
V: TRBV14
J: TRBJ2-1

DNA: TGTGCCAGCAGCTTATTGGGACAGGGGGCGCGTGGCTACACCTTC
CDR3: CASSLLGQGARGYTF
D: TRBD1
size: once
V: TRBV7-8
J: TRBJ1-2

DNA: TGTGCCAGCAGTTACCAGCCCTCGAGTGAGCAGTACTTC
CDR3: CASSYQPSSEQYF
D: .
size: once
V: TRBV12-3/TRBV12-4
J: TRBJ2-7

DNA: TGTGCCAGTAGTATCGGGGGAGTGGGAACCGGGGAGCTGTTTTTT
CDR3: CASSIGGVGTGELFF
D: .
size: .
V: TRBV19
J: TRBJ2-2